Shown below are 4 T cell receptor beta chains from a single sample sequenced in a study of blood T cells in healthy people across ages. Using a J-beta primer mix together with a sample-barcoded 5' primer, a second PCR was run for roughly 6 to 11 cycles. TCRdb independently ran MiXCR on the 5' RACE reads; one entry per CDR3 protein. Among about 1,800,000 distinct CDR3 sequences, roughly 28% were seen once, and the ten largest hold around 7.7%. The sequenced sample was blood. The receptors were sampled from a woman aged 25-40 years in good health.

The V and J genes are TRBV7-2 and TRBJ2-7, with D perhaps given as TRBD1 or TRBD2 (5 bases each). CDR1 is SGHTA and CDR2 is FQGNSA in the germline V gene. V lost 5 bases and J 4 bases, leaving 21 bases between the germline ends. The CDR3 has 16 residues. The CDR3 here is CASSNTGALGPYEQYF. For the CDR3, the DNA is TGTGCCAGCAGCAACACCGGGGCCCTGGGCCCATACGAGCAGTACTTC.

On this clonotype itself: This may come from a read error, since a much larger clone is one base off. V usage is TRBV5-6 and J usage is TRBJ2-1; perhaps TRBD2 as D (6 bases). The CDR3 sequence is 11 residues long. The V gene's germline CDR1 is SGHDT and CDR2 YYEEEE. The CDR3 reads CAVEGNKEQFF. CDR3 bases: TGTGCCGTGGAGGGGAACAAAGAGCAGTTCTTC. The variable domain in full, with the rest retrieved from reference TRBV5-6 and TRBJ2-1, is DAGVTQSPTHLIKTRGQQVTLRCSPKSGHDTVSWYQQALGQGPQFIFQYYEEEERQRGNFPDRFSGHQFPNYSSELNVNALLLGDSALYLCAVEGNKEQFFGPGTRLTVL.

This chain connects TRBV9 to TRBJ2-1; possible D gene TRBD2, 6 bases. Germline CDR1 reads SGDLS; CDR2 reads YYNGEE. The V gene lost 0 bases and the J gene lost 8 bases, with 18 bases spanning the gap. The CDR3 runs 16 residues. The CDR3, as DNA: TGTGCCAGCAGCGTAGTCGCGCGGGGTCACTATGATGAGCAGTTCTTC. This codes for CASSVVARGHYDEQFF. The whole variable domain, remainder taken from reference TRBV9 and TRBJ2-1, is DSGVTQTPKHLITATGQRVTLRCSPRSGDLSVYWYQQSLDQGLQFLIQYYNGEERAKGNILERFSAQQFPDLHSELNLSSLELGDSALYFCASSVVARGHYDEQFFGPGTRLTVL.

This clonotype was picked up a small number of times. V and J are TRBV12-3 or TRBV12-4 and TRBJ2-1; 10 nucleotides align to TRBD2. This CDR3 is built from 17 residues. Trimming removed 4 bases from V and 1 base from J; junction bases left unmatched: 7. The DNA for the CDR3 is TGTGCCAGCAGTTCCCAGAGACTAGCGGGTTCCTACAATGAGCAGTTCTTC. Its protein is CASSSQRLAGSYNEQFF.